A single sample gave rise to the 4 T cell receptor beta chains below, sequenced in a study of T cell changes during pregnancy in multiple sclerosis. Repertoires were generated with immunoSEQ multiplex PCR, while TCRdb's copy carries only in-frame clones and drops some. The sample consists of tens of thousands of clones, 91% of them appearing once. Here the sequenced sample was CD8+ T cells from peripheral blood mononuclear cells, taken before pregnancy. All receptors come from a female donor with multiple sclerosis, enrolled in a pregnancy study.

This clone was recorded only once. The J gene is TRBJ2-1, the V gene TRBV11-1, with D unresolved. V lost 5 bases to trimming and J lost 0 bases, with 14 bases between them. This CDR3 has 16 amino acids. From germline, CDR1 is SGHAT and CDR2 FQDESV (reference sequence). DNA of the CDR3: TGTGCCAGCAGCCCCGGGTTAGGTAGCTCCTACAATGAGCAGTTCTTC. Protein: CASSPGLGSSYNEQFF.

V usage is TRBV18 and J usage is TRBJ1-1, with 7 bases identical to TRBD1. This CDR3 has 15 amino acids. V gave up 2 bases and J gave up 3 bases; unmatched junction bases: 6. CDR1 and CDR2 from the germline V gene are KGHSH and LQKENI. CDR3 DNA sequence: TGTGCCAGCTCACCAGTCGAGGGGGCAGACACTGAAGCTTTCTTT. Protein: CASSPVEGADTEAFF.

The CDR3 DNA is TGTGCCAGCAGTTACACCGACAGGGCCGGGAGGGAACTGTTTTTT. Its translation is CASSYTDRAGRELFF. The chain carries TRBV6-5 and TRBJ1-4, with 7 bases lining up with TRBD1. Trimming removed 2 bases from V and 12 bases from J; junction bases left unmatched: 12. Germline V gives CDR1 MNHEY, CDR2 SVGAGI. The CDR3 is 15 amino acids.

The J gene is TRBJ2-2, the V gene TRBV29-1; 8 positions match TRBD1. The CDR3 contains 14 residues. Germline V gene lookup returns CDR1 SQVTM and CDR2 ANQGSEA. Trimming removed 0 bases from V and 5 bases from J; junction bases left unmatched: 2. CDR3 sequence reads: CSVEEDRGTGELFF. For the CDR3, the DNA is TGCAGCGTTGAAGAAGACAGGGGAACCGGGGAGCTGTTTTTT.